Listed below are T cell receptor beta chains from one sample, sequenced in a study of T cells in Graves' hyperthyroidism and ophthalmopathy. One entry per CDR3 protein, called by TCRdb with MiXCR from the multiplex PCR reads. The sample yields 550,000 to 800,000 distinct CDR3 sequences, 16% seen once. The source material was blood. The receptors come from a man aged 18 to 29 with Graves' hyperthyroidism. Each CDR3 is given with its conserved first and last residue. The order of the fields is V gene, CDR3 length, D gene, clone size, J gene, CDR3 protein, CDR3 DNA. The D gene is left open where the match is weak. Size is stated for part of the rows, as once, few or many counts, or as a class when the clone is expanded.

V: TRBV18; length: 11; D: -; size: many; J: TRBJ2-1; CDR3: CASSPLTSQFF; DNA: TGTGCCAGCTCACCACTAACATCTCAGTTCTTC
V: TRBV28; length: 14; D: -; size: -; J: TRBJ2-7; CDR3: CASSEGGGPYEQYF; DNA: TGTGCCAGCAGCGAGGGGGGGGGACCCTACGAGCAGTACTTC
V: TRBV28; length: 15; D: -; size: many; J: TRBJ2-3; CDR3: CASSSGTQTFDTQYF; DNA: TGTGCCAGCAGTTCCGGGACTCAGACCTTCGATACGCAGTATTTT
V: TRBV2; length: 14; D: TRBD2; size: -; J: TRBJ2-5; CDR3: CASSWASGQETQYF; DNA: TGTGCCAGCAGTTGGGCTAGCGGCCAAGAGACCCAGTACTTC
V: TRBV20-1; length: 13; D: -; size: few; J: TRBJ1-4; CDR3: CSAAISANEKLFF; DNA: TGCAGTGCTGCAATTAGCGCTAATGAAAAACTGTTTTTT
V: TRBV29-1; length: 16; D: TRBD2; size: -; J: TRBJ2-2; CDR3: CSVVPAGVYNTGELFF; DNA: TGCAGCGTTGTGCCTGCGGGAGTGTACAACACCGGGGAGCTGTTTTTT
V: TRBV6-1; length: 13; D: -; size: -; J: TRBJ1-1; CDR3: CASSTERVTEAFF; DNA: TGTGCCAGCAGCACAGAGAGGGTCACTGAAGCTTTCTTT
V: TRBV28; length: 16; D: -; size: many; J: TRBJ2-7; CDR3: CASSSPEAGALYEQYF; DNA: TGTGCCAGCAGTTCCCCGGAGGCGGGGGCGTTATACGAGCAGTACTTC
V: TRBV7-3; length: 15; D: -; size: few; J: TRBJ2-6; CDR3: CASSPNGSGANVLTF; DNA: TGTGCCAGCAGCCCAAACGGCTCTGGGGCCAACGTCCTGACTTTC
V: TRBV28; length: 16; D: -; size: many; J: TRBJ2-7; CDR3: CASSSLGAGLRDEQYF; DNA: TGTGCCAGCAGCTCCCTCGGCGCGGGCCTGAGGGACGAGCAGTACTTC
V: TRBV5-5; length: 14; D: -; size: many; J: TRBJ1-1; CDR3: CASSLYSGVTEAFF; DNA: TGTGCCAGCAGCTTATATTCAGGGGTGACTGAAGCTTTCTTT
V: TRBV10-1; length: 13; D: -; size: -; J: TRBJ1-1; CDR3: CASRLGRNTEAFF; DNA: TGCGCCAGCCGTCTGGGCCGGAACACTGAAGCTTTCTTT
V: TRBV30; length: 14; D: TRBD2; size: many; J: TRBJ2-7; CDR3: CAWRASGSLYEQYF; DNA: TGTGCCTGGAGGGCAAGCGGGAGTCTTTACGAGCAGTACTTC
V: TRBV4-1; length: 15; D: TRBD2; size: -; J: TRBJ2-7; CDR3: CASSQEVTSGYEQYF; DNA: TGCGCCAGCAGCCAAGAAGTCACTAGCGGGTACGAGCAGTACTTC
V: TRBV19; length: 16; D: TRBD2; size: -; J: TRBJ2-1; CDR3: CASSSRTSGGANEQFF; DNA: TGTGCCAGTAGTTCCCGGACTAGCGGGGGGGCTAATGAGCAGTTCTTC
V: TRBV29-1; length: 15; D: TRBD1; size: few; J: TRBJ1-6; CDR3: CSVGWDRGGDSPLHF; DNA: TGCAGCGTTGGTTGGGACAGGGGCGGAGATTCACCCCTCCACTTT
V: TRBV7-2; length: 15; D: TRBD1; size: -; J: TRBJ1-1; CDR3: CASSTARDRGPEAFF; DNA: TGTGCCAGCAGCACTGCCCGGGACAGGGGACCTGAAGCTTTCTTT